The clone carrying this T cell receptor beta chain was counted between two and nine times. This CDR3 contains 13 residues. Between the trimmed V and J ends, which lost 2 bases and 10 bases, there was a span of 12 bases. Looked up from germline, CDR1 is MNHEY and CDR2 is SVGAGI. Per the authors' pipeline: Reference gene primer amplification yielded estimated nucleated cell counts. TCRdb keeps only in-frame clones here, not all; method: immunoSEQ multiplex PCR. The V and J calls and clone size were taken over from that table, and D and trimming were inferred from the DNA. Counted here are about 140,000 clones, around 86% occurring once; the ten biggest clones make up around 1.5%. The sample comes from a study of blood T cell repertoires in COVID-19. Study in general: There were acute and convalescent COVID-19 samples, and they came from the United States, Italy and Spain. Sources were T cells, B-cell-depleted T cells, or PBMCs; the material itself was cDNA or gDNA.

The rearrangement links TRBV6-5 to TRBJ2-1; tentative D call: TRBD2 (6 bases). The sample was peripheral blood. The source is a human donor in a cohort sampled during active COVID-19. CDR3 sequence (DNA): TGTGCCAGCAGTTACGGAGGGTGGGACGAGCAGTTCTTC. It translates to CASSYGGWDEQFF.